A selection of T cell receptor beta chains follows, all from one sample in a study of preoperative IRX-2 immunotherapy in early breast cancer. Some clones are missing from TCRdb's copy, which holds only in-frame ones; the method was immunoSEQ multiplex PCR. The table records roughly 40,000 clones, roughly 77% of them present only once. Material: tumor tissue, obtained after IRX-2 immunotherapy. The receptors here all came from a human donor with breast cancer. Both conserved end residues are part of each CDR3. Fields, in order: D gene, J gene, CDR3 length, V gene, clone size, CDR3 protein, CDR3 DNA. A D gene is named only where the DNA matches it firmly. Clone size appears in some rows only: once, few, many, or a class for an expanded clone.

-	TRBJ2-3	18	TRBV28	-	CASSLSRGLGSSTDTQYF	TGTGCCAGCAGTTTATCCCGGGGGCTCGGCTCTAGCACAGATACGCAGTATTTT
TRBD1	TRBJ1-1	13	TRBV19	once	CASRRQGDTEAFF	TGTGCCAGTAGAAGGCAGGGGGACACTGAAGCTTTCTTT
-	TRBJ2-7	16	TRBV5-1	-	CASSSHQGSPTYEQYF	TGCGCCAGCAGCTCTCACCAGGGGTCCCCTACCTACGAGCAGTACTTC
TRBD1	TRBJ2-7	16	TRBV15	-	CATSSSHRTGGNEQYF	TGTGCCACCAGCAGTAGTCATAGGACAGGGGGCAACGAGCAGTACTTC
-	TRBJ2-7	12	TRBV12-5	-	CASGSFFYEQYF	TGTGCTAGTGGTTCATTTTTCTACGAGCAGTACTTC
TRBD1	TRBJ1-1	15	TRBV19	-	CASSNPRTGNTEAFF	TGTGCCAGTAGTAACCCCCGGACAGGGAACACTGAAGCTTTCTTT
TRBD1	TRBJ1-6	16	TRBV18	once	CASSPRGTGLNSPLHF	TGTGCCAGCTCACCACGCGGGACAGGGTTGAATTCACCCCTCCACTTT
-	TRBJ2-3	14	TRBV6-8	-	CASSPGLSTDTQYF	TGTGCCAGCAGTCCGGGACTCAGCACAGATACGCAGTATTTT
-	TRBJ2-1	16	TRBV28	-	CASSSGRTILYNEQFF	TGTGCCAGCAGTTCGGGCAGAACCATTCTCTACAATGAGCAGTTCTTC
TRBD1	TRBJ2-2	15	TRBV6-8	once	CASRGGNQLAGELFF	TGTGCCAGCAGAGGGGGCAACCAGCTAGCCGGGGAGCTGTTTTTT
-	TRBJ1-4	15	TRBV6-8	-	CASALEGVQWEKLFF	TGTGCCAGCGCATTGGAGGGGGTCCAATGGGAAAAACTGTTTTTT
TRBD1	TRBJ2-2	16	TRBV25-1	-	CASSLGTGRKTGELFF	TGTGCCAGCAGCCTCGGGACAGGGCGGAAGACCGGGGAGCTGTTTTTT
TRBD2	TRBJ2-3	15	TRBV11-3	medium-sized	CASSWASGSTDTQYF	TGTGCCAGCAGCTGGGCTAGCGGAAGCACAGATACGCAGTATTTT
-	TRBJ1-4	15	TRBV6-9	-	CASSRLAKAGEKLFF	TGTGCCAGCAGTCGTCTAGCCAAGGCGGGCGAAAAACTGTTTTTT
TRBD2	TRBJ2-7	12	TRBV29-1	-	CSVDSGGSEQYF	TGCAGCGTTGATAGCGGGGGAAGCGAGCAGTACTTC
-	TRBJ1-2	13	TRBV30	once	CAWSPPMGVSYTF	TGTGCCTGGAGTCCCCCGATGGGAGTTAGCTACACCTTC
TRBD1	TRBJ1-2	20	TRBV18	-	CASSPTPRDRDLVSNYGYTF	TGTGCCAGCTCACCGACCCCCCGGGACAGGGACCTAGTTTCTAACTATGGCTACACCTTC
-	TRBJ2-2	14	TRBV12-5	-	CASGLVGGTGELFF	TGTGCTAGTGGTTTGGTAGGGGGGACCGGGGAGCTGTTTTTT
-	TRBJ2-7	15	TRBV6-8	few	CASRDAADLPYEQYF	TGTGCCAGCAGAGACGCGGCTGACCTTCCCTACGAGCAGTACTTC
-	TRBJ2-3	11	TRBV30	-	CAWSEKDTQYF	TGTGCCTGGAGCGAGAAAGATACGCAGTATTTT
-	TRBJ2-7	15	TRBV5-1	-	CASRGATGRSSEQYF	TGCGCCAGCAGGGGGGCGACAGGGAGGTCCTCCGAGCAGTACTTC
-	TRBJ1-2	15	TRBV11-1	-	CASSLVGQNNYGYTF	TGTGCCAGCAGCTTAGTCGGACAGAATAACTATGGCTACACCTTC
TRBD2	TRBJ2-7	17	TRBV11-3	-	CASSLSPTGDYIYEQYF	TGTGCCAGCAGCTTGTCGCCCACCGGGGACTACATCTACGAGCAGTACTTC
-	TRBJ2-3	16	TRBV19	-	CASSNRSPKSTDTQYF	TGTGCCAGTAGTAACAGGTCCCCGAAAAGCACAGATACGCAGTATTTT
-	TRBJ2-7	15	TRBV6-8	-	CASSPGVRLAYEQYF	TGTGCCAGCAGTCCCGGAGTACGACTAGCCTACGAGCAGTACTTC
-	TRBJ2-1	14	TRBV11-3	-	CASSLRTSSNEQFF	TGTGCCAGCAGCTTACGCACCTCATCTAATGAGCAGTTCTTC
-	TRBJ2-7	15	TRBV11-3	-	CASSLEAGQTYEQYF	TGTGCCAGCAGCTTAGAGGCGGGACAGACCTACGAGCAGTACTTC
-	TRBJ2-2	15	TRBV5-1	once	CASSLGLQNTGELFF	TGCGCCAGCAGCTTGGGACTTCAAAACACCGGGGAGCTGTTTTTT
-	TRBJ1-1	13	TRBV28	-	CASSPGQGTEAFF	TGTGCCAGCAGTCCAGGTCAGGGGACTGAAGCTTTCTTT
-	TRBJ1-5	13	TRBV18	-	CASSPRGDQPQHF	TGTGCCAGCTCACCACGTGGGGATCAGCCCCAGCATTTT
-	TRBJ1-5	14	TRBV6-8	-	CASSVAGGHQPQHF	TGTGCCAGCAGTGTCGCCGGGGGGCATCAGCCCCAGCATTTT
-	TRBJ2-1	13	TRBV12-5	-	CASNFGLYNEQFF	TGTGCCAGCAACTTCGGACTTTACAATGAGCAGTTCTTC
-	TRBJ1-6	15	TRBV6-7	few	CASSESAGPNSPLHF	TGTGCCAGCAGTGAATCGGCAGGACCTAATTCACCCCTCCACTTT
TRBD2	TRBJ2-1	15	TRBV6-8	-	CAISGRGRAGDEQFF	TGTGCCATCAGTGGCAGAGGGAGGGCCGGGGATGAGCAGTTCTTC
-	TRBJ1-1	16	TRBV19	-	CATQSPAVFSNTEAFF	TGTGCCACTCAAAGCCCGGCAGTTTTTTCGAACACTGAAGCTTTCTTT
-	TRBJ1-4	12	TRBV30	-	CAWSPGAEKLFF	TGTGCCTGGAGTCCAGGGGCTGAAAAACTGTTTTTT
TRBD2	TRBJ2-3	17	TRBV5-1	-	CASSKLTSGGATNTQYF	TGCGCCAGCAGCAAATTGACTAGCGGGGGGGCCACAAATACGCAGTATTTT
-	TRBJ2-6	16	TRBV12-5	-	CASGLVVGAGANVLTF	TGTGCTAGTGGTTTGGTAGTCGGGGCAGGGGCCAACGTCCTGACTTTC
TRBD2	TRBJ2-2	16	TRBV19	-	CASRIGTSGNTGELFF	TGTGCCAGTAGGATAGGGACTAGCGGTAACACCGGGGAGCTGTTTTTT
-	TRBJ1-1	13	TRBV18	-	CASSSAMNTEAFF	TGTGCCAGCTCATCGGCCATGAACACTGAAGCTTTCTTT
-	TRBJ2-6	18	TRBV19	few	CASSIGAGAFSGANVLTF	TGTGCCAGTAGTATCGGAGCAGGGGCCTTTTCTGGGGCCAACGTCCTGACTTTC
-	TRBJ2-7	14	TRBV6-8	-	CATATGFQEDEQYF	TGTGCCACCGCGACAGGTTTCCAGGAGGACGAGCAGTACTTC
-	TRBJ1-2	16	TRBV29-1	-	CSVEAGEEYGYYGYTF	TGCAGCGTTGAAGCCGGCGAGGAGTACGGATACTATGGCTACACCTTC
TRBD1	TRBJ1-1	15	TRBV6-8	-	CASSYRQGVYTEAFF	TGTGCCAGCAGTTACAGACAGGGAGTGTACACTGAAGCTTTCTTT
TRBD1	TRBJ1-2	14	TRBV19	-	CASSTQGRDYGYTF	TGTGCCAGTAGTACACAGGGGAGAGACTATGGCTACACCTTC
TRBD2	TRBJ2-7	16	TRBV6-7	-	CASMDPRASGSYEQYF	TGTGCCAGCATGGATCCGAGAGCTAGCGGATCCTACGAGCAGTACTTC
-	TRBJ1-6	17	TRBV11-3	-	CASSFYTRGSYNSPLHF	TGTGCCAGCAGCTTTTACACAAGAGGCTCCTATAATTCACCCCTCCACTTT